This T cell receptor (beta chain) was identified during a study of cytomegalovirus exposure and HLA in healthy donors. With V trimmed by 6 bases and J by 5 bases, 10 bases remained unmatched. Germline CDR1 and CDR2: SGHDT and YYEEEE. The CDR3 covers 15 residues. PCR involved 60 Vbeta and 13 Jbeta primers. TCRdb keeps only in-frame clones here, not all; method: immunoSEQ multiplex PCR. The table records 150,000 to 200,000 clones, roughly 79% of them present only once. Sequencing was performed on PBMCs. This clonotype was obtained from a man between 18 and 29 years old in good health and CMV-seropositive. The J gene is TRBJ2-2, the V gene TRBV5-6; the match to TRBD2 covers 7 bases. CDR3 bases: TGTGCCAGCACCCTAGCGGCTCGGGGGACCGGGGAGCTGTTTTTT. Its translation: CASTLAARGTGELFF.